This TCR beta chain is drawn from a study of shared clonotypes between healthy human individuals. This CDR3 region has 15 residues. The germline gives CDR1 SQVTM, CDR2 ANQGSEA. Trimming removed 2 bases from V and 5 bases from J, with 18 bases in between. Study-wide results and limits: Memory subsets had estimated richness that was generally smaller than that of naive subsets.

With respect to this clone: Its specificity is unknown.

Once extracted for a subset, genomic DNA was divided evenly among several immunoSEQ plates. Using immunoSEQ multiplex PCR, the repertoire was profiled, and TCRdb retains in-frame clones only, with some absent. The sample carries around 690,000 clones, less than 95% recorded once. This sequence joins TRBV29-1 and TRBJ1-2; D is unclear. The sample comprised memory CD8+ T cells from PBMCs. Sample subset: CD45RO+ cells pooled with CCR7-negative TemRA cells. The source is a man younger than 35 in good health. Some clones in this sample may be carry-over from other donors' samples. The CDR3 DNA reads as TGCAGCGTTGAATCGGTGTCGGACGGACGGTATGGCTACACCTTC. Translating gives CSVESVSDGRYGYTF.